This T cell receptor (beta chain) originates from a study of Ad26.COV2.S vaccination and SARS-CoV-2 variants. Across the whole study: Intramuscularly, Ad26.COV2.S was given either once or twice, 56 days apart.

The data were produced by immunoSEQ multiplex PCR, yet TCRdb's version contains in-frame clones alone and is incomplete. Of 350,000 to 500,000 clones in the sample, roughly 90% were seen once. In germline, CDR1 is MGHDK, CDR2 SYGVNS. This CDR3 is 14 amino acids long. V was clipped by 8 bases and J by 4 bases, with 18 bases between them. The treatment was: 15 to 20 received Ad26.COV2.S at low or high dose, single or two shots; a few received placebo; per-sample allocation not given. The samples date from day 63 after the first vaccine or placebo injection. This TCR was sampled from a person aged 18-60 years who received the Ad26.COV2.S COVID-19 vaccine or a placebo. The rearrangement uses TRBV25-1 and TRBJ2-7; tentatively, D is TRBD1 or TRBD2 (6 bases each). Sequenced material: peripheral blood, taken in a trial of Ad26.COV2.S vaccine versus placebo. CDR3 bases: TGTGCCAGCCAGGGCTGGGGGGCGTTATACGAGCAGTACTTC. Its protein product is CASQGWGALYEQYF.